These 17 T cell receptor beta chains share one sample of origin, sequenced in a study of cytomegalovirus exposure and HLA in healthy donors. PCR was performed using 60 Vbeta and 13 Jbeta primers. Sequencing was performed with immunoSEQ multiplex PCR; in TCRdb, only in-frame clones are kept and a portion is missing. The top ten clones hold over 1.5% of a sample with tens of thousands of clones, 80% to 90% of them seen once. Sequences were obtained from PBMCs. The receptors here all came from a woman aged 30 to 39 in good health and CMV-seronegative.

V gene TRBV2 combines with J gene TRBJ2-3, with TRBD2 matching over 8 bases. V lost 8 bases, J lost 8 bases, and 9 bases stayed unmatched. The CDR3 runs 13 residues. Germline lookup yields CDR1 SNHLY and CDR2 FYNNEI. This chain's CDR3 is CASQVERESTQYF. Here the CDR3 DNA reads TGTGCCAGCCAGGTCGAGCGGGAGTCTACGCAGTATTTT. The whole variable domain, remainder taken from reference TRBV2 and TRBJ2-3, is EPEVTQTPSHQVTQMGQEVILRCVPISNHLYFYWYRQILGQKVEFLVSFYNNEISEKSEIFDDQFSVERPDGSNFTLKIRSTKLEDSAMYFCASQVERESTQYFGPGTRLTVL.

The chain carries TRBV5-1 and TRBJ2-7; 9 bases align to TRBD1. After removal of 7 bases from V and 5 bases from J, the junction contained 1 base not matched to a gene. This CDR3 spans 11 amino acids. Germline V gene sequence: CDR1 SGHRS, CDR2 YFSETQ. As DNA, the CDR3 is TGCGCCAGCCGGACAGGGGACGAGCAGTACTTC. This encodes CASRTGDEQYF. Based on the CDR3 plus reference TRBV5-1 and TRBJ2-7, the full variable domain is KAGVTQTPRYLIKTRGQQVTLSCSPISGHRSVSWYQQTPGQGLQFLFEYFSETQRNKGNFPGRFSGRQFSNSRSEMNVSTLELGDSALYLCASRTGDEQYFGPGTRLTVT.

The chain combines TRBV4-1 with TRBJ2-1, with TRBD2 matching 9 bases. The CDR3 runs to 15 residues. CDR1 and CDR2 (germline): MGHRA, YSYEKL. With V trimmed by 1 base and J by 4 bases, 2 bases remained unmatched. CDR3 coding DNA: TGCGCCAGCAGCCAAGGGGCGGGAGGGTACAATGAGCAGTTCTTC. This sequence encodes CASSQGAGGYNEQFF.

Points on this clone: Other nucleotide sequences from this sample produce the same CDR3. This chain joins TRBV5-1 and TRBJ2-5; TRBD1 might be the D (5 bases). Trimming removed 6 bases at V and 1 base at J, with 13 bases between. Germline loops: CDR1 SGHRS, CDR2 YFSETQ. The CDR3 spans 14 residues. CDR3 in DNA: TGCGCCAGCAACCCTGACAGTTCCCAAGAGACCCAGTACTTC. Translation: CASNPDSSQETQYF.

The chain has TRBV28 and TRBJ2-7; tentative D call: TRBD1 (6 bases). The CDR3 totals 14 residues. CDR1 is MDHEN, CDR2 SYDVKM, per germline. With 6 bases removed from V and 4 bases from J, the gap between germline ends came to 16 bases. DNA for the CDR3: TGTGCCAGCAGCCCCCTTATAGGGGGATACGAGCAGTACTTC. It translates to CASSPLIGGYEQYF.

Remarks on this clone: One end of the junction is discordant with germline, which a read error may explain. The chain employs TRBV7-9 and TRBJ2-4, with D perhaps TRBD2 (5 bases). The CDR3 length is 19 residues. Germline loops: CDR1 SEHNR, CDR2 FQNEAQ (reference sequence). The CDR3 reads CSSSLEVSSGRWAKNIQYF. Written as DNA, the CDR3 is TGTTCCAGCAGCTTAGAAGTGTCCAGCGGTCGATGGGCCAAAAACATTCAGTACTTC.

The chain recombines TRBV10-3 with TRBJ2-2; 7 nucleotides line up with TRBD2. Germline V CDR1 and CDR2: ENHRY, SYGVKD. CDR3 length equals 13 residues. The V segment lost 10 bases and the J segment 0 bases; nucleotides outside the gene matches: 2. This chain's CDR3 is CATSGANTGELFF. DNA of the CDR3: TGTGCCACGAGCGGGGCGAACACCGGGGAGCTGTTTTTT.

J is TRBJ2-5 and V is TRBV28, with 11 bases identical to TRBD1. Germline V gives CDR1 MDHEN, CDR2 SYDVKM. The CDR3 extends over 16 amino acids. With V trimmed by 5 bases and J by 5 bases, 10 bases remained unmatched. The CDR3 loop reads CASSVSGQGGFETQYF. The CDR3 nucleotides are TGTGCCAGCAGTGTATCGGGACAGGGGGGTTTTGAGACCCAGTACTTC.

In DNA, the CDR3 is TGTGCCACCAGCAGGGGGGGAGATATCTACGAGCAGTACTTC. It yields the protein CATSRGGDIYEQYF. The chain is built from TRBV15 and TRBJ2-7, with D tentatively TRBD2 (6 bases). Germline-derived CDR1 and CDR2 are LNHNV and YYDKDF (reference sequence). This CDR3 comprises 14 residues. V was shortened by 3 bases and J by 3 bases, with 12 bases between the two germline ends.

The chain employs TRBV5-1 and TRBJ1-2, with TRBD1 identical over 7 bases. This CDR3 is 14 amino acids long. Trimming removed 4 bases from V and 2 bases from J; junction bases left unmatched: 5. In germline, CDR1 is SGHRS, CDR2 YFSETQ. The CDR3 loop reads CASSPRTGNYGYTF. In DNA form, the CDR3 reads TGCGCCAGCAGCCCAAGGACAGGCAACTATGGCTACACCTTC.

This clone is a singleton in its sample. The chain recombines TRBV11-2 with TRBJ2-1, with 8 bases aligning to TRBD2. Germline-derived CDR1 and CDR2 are SGHAT and FQNNGV. With 5 bases clipped from V and 3 bases from J, the junction kept 6 bases outside the gene matches. This CDR3 region has 15 residues. DNA for the CDR3: TGTGCCAGCAGCGGGGGGGGACTAGTCTACAATGAGCAGTTCTTC. Amino acids: CASSGGGLVYNEQFF.

The V gene is TRBV19, the J gene TRBJ2-5, with 10 positions matching TRBD1. Germline values: CDR1 LNHDA, CDR2 SQIVND (reference sequence). Trimming removed 1 base from V and 7 bases from J; junction bases left unmatched: 9. CDR3 length: 16 residues. The CDR3 DNA follows: TGTGCCAGTAGTATAGCTCCCATGACAGGGGGCTCGACCCAGTACTTC. Translating gives CASSIAPMTGGSTQYF.

The CDR3 here is CASSPLGTVPYEQYF. DNA of the CDR3: TGTGCCAGCAGCCCCCTCGGGACAGTCCCCTACGAGCAGTACTTC. The rearrangement joins TRBV7-2 to TRBJ2-5; 7 nucleotides match TRBD1. The tail of the sequence fits TRBJ2-7 better, so the J call may be wrong. The CDR3 is 15 amino acids. Germline V lookup: CDR1 SGHTA, CDR2 FQGNSA.

The rearrangement uses TRBV19 and TRBJ2-2, with D uncertain. V was trimmed by 7 bases and J by 1 base, leaving 7 bases between them. The CDR3 length is 13 residues. Germline V gene data show CDR1 as LNHDA and CDR2 as SQIVND (reference sequence). CDR3 coding DNA: TGTGCCAGTACTAGTCTGAACACCGGGGAGCTGTTTTTT. It specifies CASTSLNTGELFF.

The gene calls are TRBV27 and TRBJ2-5; perhaps TRBD2 as D (6 bases). CDR3 size: 13 residues. Germline V gives CDR1 MNHEY, CDR2 SMNVEV (reference sequence). The V gene lost 6 bases and the J gene lost 6 bases, with 14 bases spanning the gap. The CDR3: CASRNARGKTQYF. For the CDR3, the DNA is TGTGCCAGCAGAAACGCCCGGGGGAAGACCCAGTACTTC.

V usage is TRBV6-1 and J usage is TRBJ1-5, with D possibly matching TRBD1 (5 bases). Germline V gives CDR1 MNHNS, CDR2 SASEGT. CDR3 length equals 13 residues. Trimming removed 5 bases at V and 6 bases at J, with 11 bases between. Here the CDR3 DNA reads TGTGCCAGCAGTCGACAGTGGGGTCAGCCCCAGCATTTT. The encoded protein is CASSRQWGQPQHF.

This clone showed up just a few times. V gene TRBV7-8 combines with J gene TRBJ2-5; D gene uncertain. V lost 8 bases, J lost 5 bases, and 6 bases lay in between. CDR1 and CDR2 (germline): SGHVS, FQNEAQ. The CDR3 has 10 residues. The CDR3 DNA reads as TGTGCCAGCCTAGAGGAGACCCAGTACTTC. It codes for CASLEETQYF.